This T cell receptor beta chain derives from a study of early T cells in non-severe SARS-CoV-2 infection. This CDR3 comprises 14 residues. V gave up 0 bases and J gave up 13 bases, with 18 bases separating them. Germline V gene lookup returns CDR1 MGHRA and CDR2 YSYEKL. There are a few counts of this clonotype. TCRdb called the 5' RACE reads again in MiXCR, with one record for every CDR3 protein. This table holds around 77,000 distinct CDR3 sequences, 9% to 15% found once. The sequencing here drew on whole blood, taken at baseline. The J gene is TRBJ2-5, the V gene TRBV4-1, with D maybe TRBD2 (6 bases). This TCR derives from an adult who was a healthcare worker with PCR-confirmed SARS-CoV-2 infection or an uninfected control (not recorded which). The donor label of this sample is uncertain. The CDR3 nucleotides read TGCGCCAGCAGCCAAGATACGGGAGTAAACGCCCTGTACTTC. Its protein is CASSQDTGVNALYF.